Presented here are 21 T cell receptor beta chains from one specimen sequenced in a study of graft-versus-host responses after intestinal transplantation. Method: immunoSEQ multiplex PCR; TCRdb's copy keeps in-frame clones and lacks some. The table has tens of thousands of clones, roughly 92% seen once. The sample was bone marrow, taken approximately 740 days after intestinal transplantation. The receptors were gathered from a human patient who received an intestinal transplant, so some T cells may come from the graft donor.

This clone came up once. CDR3 in DNA: TGTGCCAGCAGGAAGGACAGGGTGGGCTCCTACGAGCAGTACTTC. This encodes CASRKDRVGSYEQYF. The chain has TRBV9 and TRBJ2-7, with 8 bases lining up with TRBD1. The V and J ends lost 5 bases and 0 bases, in that order; junction bases with no gene match: 7. The CDR3 is made up of 15 amino acids. CDR1 SGDLS and CDR2 YYNGEE come from the germline V gene.

The chain employs TRBV18 and TRBJ1-5; 8 nucleotides align to TRBD1. Losses at the gene ends were 3 bases for V and 4 bases for J; bases not matched to a gene: 2. Germline CDR1 reads KGHSH; CDR2 reads LQKENI. The CDR3 is made up of 14 amino acids. The DNA for the CDR3 is TGTGCCAGCTCACCCGGGACAGGTAATCAGCCCCAGCATTTT. It specifies CASSPGTGNQPQHF.

The table lists this clone with a count of one. The chain recombines TRBV19 with TRBJ2-3; no firm D call. With 3 bases removed from V and 5 bases from J, the gap between germline ends came to 9 bases. Germline values: CDR1 LNHDA, CDR2 SQIVND (reference sequence). The CDR3 is made up of 13 amino acids. The CDR3 here is CASSMMIGDTQYF. CDR3 bases: TGTGCCAGTAGTATGATGATCGGAGATACGCAGTATTTT.

The rearrangement joins TRBV7-2 to TRBJ2-7; TRBD2 matches 7 bases. V was pared by 1 base and J by 2 bases, with 2 bases of the junction left unmatched. Germline loops: CDR1 SGHTA, CDR2 FQGNSA. The CDR3 runs to 14 residues. This CDR3 is CASSLDGTTYEQYF. CDR3 coding DNA: TGTGCCAGCAGCTTAGACGGGACTACCTACGAGCAGTACTTC.

The J gene is TRBJ2-7, the V gene TRBV7-9; D call uncertain. Germline CDR1 SEHNR, CDR2 FQNEAQ (reference sequence). The CDR3 consists of 13 residues. V was pared by 2 bases and J by 1 base, with 6 bases between. CDR3 DNA: TGTGCCAGCAGCTTACTGGCTTCCTACGAGCAGTACTTC. This sequence encodes CASSLLASYEQYF.

The rearrangement joins TRBV10-1 to TRBJ1-2, with D possibly being TRBD1 (5 bases). V lost 6 bases and J 3 bases, leaving 8 bases between the germline ends. The germline V gene has CDR1 WNHNN and CDR2 SYGVQD (reference sequence). The CDR3 totals 12 residues. CDR3 residues: CASRRGYYGYTF. The CDR3 DNA sequence: TGCGCCAGCAGGAGGGGTTACTATGGCTACACCTTC.

The V call is TRBV4-1, the J call TRBJ1-2; D is undetermined. Trimming stripped 1 base from V and 6 bases from J, with 21 bases between. The V gene's germline CDR1 is MGHRA and CDR2 YSYEKL. This CDR3 contains 17 residues. The chain's CDR3 is CASSQVFSELLRDGYTF. CDR3 DNA: TGCGCCAGCAGCCAAGTCTTTTCGGAACTGCTGAGAGATGGCTACACCTTC.

J is TRBJ1-6 and V is TRBV21-1. TRBV21-1 is termed a pseudogene. The length of the CDR3 is 15 residues. CDR3 DNA: TGTGCCAGCAGCAAAGTTGGGGTCCCATGTTCACCCCTCCACTTT. Amino acid sequence: CASSKVGVPCSPLHF.

The chain carries TRBV7-3 and TRBJ2-7; perhaps D is TRBD1 or TRBD2 (5 bases each). Germline V gene lookup returns CDR1 SGHTA and CDR2 FQGTGA. V was shortened by 5 bases and J by 5 bases, with 22 bases between the two germline ends. The CDR3 runs to 16 residues. Written as DNA, the CDR3 is TGTGCCAGCAGCCCAGGGCTACTGGGAGTCCGCCACGAGCAGTACTTC. Translation gives CASSPGLLGVRHEQYF. The variable domain in full, with the rest retrieved from reference TRBV7-3 and TRBJ2-7, is GAGVSQTPSNKVTEKGKYVELRCDPISGHTALYWYRQSLGQGPEFLIYFQGTGAADDSGLPNDRFFAVRPEGSVSTLKIQRTERGDSAVYLCASSPGLLGVRHEQYFGPGTRLTVT.

The rearrangement links TRBV11-1 to TRBJ2-5, with TRBD2 as a possible D gene (6 bases). V was trimmed by 1 base and J by 4 bases, leaving 10 bases between them. The CDR3 totals 14 residues. Germline loops: CDR1 SGHAT, CDR2 FQDESV (reference sequence). CDR3 residues: CASSLEDYSETQYF. CDR3 DNA sequence: TGTGCCAGCAGCTTAGAGGACTATTCAGAGACCCAGTACTTC.

The chain combines TRBV10-2 with TRBJ1-5, with 9 bases fitting TRBD1. This CDR3 is 15 amino acids long. CDR1 and CDR2 from the germline V gene are WSHSY and SAAADI. With V trimmed by 6 bases and J by 2 bases, 5 bases remained unmatched. CDR3: CASRGQGWGNQPQHF. CDR3 DNA sequence: TGCGCCAGCAGGGGACAGGGATGGGGCAATCAGCCCCAGCATTTT.

The V call is TRBV6-1, the J call TRBJ2-6, with TRBD1 identical over 9 bases. This CDR3 has 19 residues. V lost 4 bases, J lost 0 bases, and 10 bases stayed unmatched. Looked up from germline, CDR1 is MNHNS and CDR2 is SASEGT. CDR3: CASSGLATGGDSGANVLTF. The CDR3 DNA follows: TGTGCCAGCAGTGGCCTCGCGACAGGGGGGGACTCTGGGGCCAACGTCCTGACTTTC.

This clone was seen just once. The chain uses TRBV29-1 and TRBJ1-4; D might be TRBD1 (5 bases). This CDR3 region has 13 residues. V was pared by 6 bases and J by 7 bases, with 15 bases between. Germline assignment: CDR1 SQVTM and CDR2 ANQGSEA. CDR3 sequence: CSVTNSGSEKLFF. The DNA of the CDR3 is TGCAGCGTAACAAATTCAGGGAGTGAAAAACTGTTTTTT.

The gene calls are TRBV6-5 and TRBJ1-2; D gene ambiguous. Trimming cost V 2 bases and J 4 bases, with 11 bases left between them. There are 14 residues in the CDR3. CDR1 and CDR2 from the germline V gene are MNHEY and SVGAGI. For the CDR3, the DNA is TGTGCCAGCAGTTACGTCGGCAGGAGCTATGGCTACACCTTC. Its translation is CASSYVGRSYGYTF.

V and J are TRBV11-2 and TRBJ2-5; 12 nucleotides align to TRBD2. Germline CDR1 reads SGHAT; CDR2 reads FQNNGV. This CDR3 is built from 17 residues. After removal of 5 bases from V and 5 bases from J, the junction contained 12 bases not matched to a gene. Written as DNA, the CDR3 is TGTGCCAGCAGCCCCCGGATGACTAGCGGGAGTATCGAGACCCAGTACTTC. Translating gives CASSPRMTSGSIETQYF.

The chain recombines TRBV9 with TRBJ2-2; D could derive from TRBD1 or TRBD2 (6 bases each). This CDR3 is built from 15 residues. V was clipped by 4 bases and J by 5 bases, with 15 bases between them. The germline V gene encodes CDR1 SGDLS and CDR2 YYNGEE. The CDR3 sequence: CASSTQGLLTGELFF. CDR3 nucleotides: TGTGCCAGCAGCACACAGGGACTGCTGACCGGGGAGCTGTTTTTT.

The V and J genes are TRBV5-1 and TRBJ1-2, with D possibly being TRBD1 (6 bases). Germline V CDR1 and CDR2: SGHRS, YFSETQ. Between the trimmed V and J ends, which lost 0 bases and 8 bases, there was a span of 26 bases. The CDR3 is 18 residues long. The CDR3: CASSLDGSGGAPDWGYTF. CDR3 in DNA: TGCGCCAGCAGCTTGGATGGTTCGGGGGGGGCGCCGGATTGGGGCTACACCTTC.

The chain recombines TRBV7-9 with TRBJ2-1; D tentatively fits TRBD1 or TRBD2 (6 bases each). Looked up from germline, CDR1 is SEHNR and CDR2 is FQNEAQ (reference sequence). V gave up 5 bases and J gave up 8 bases, with 22 bases separating them. CDR3 length: 16 residues. CDR3 protein: CASSPPTYRDSDEQFF. The CDR3 DNA is TGTGCCAGCAGCCCTCCCACGTACAGGGACTCCGATGAGCAGTTCTTC.

The V and J genes are TRBV28 and TRBJ1-1; D is uncertain. The germline V and J ends were trimmed by 5 bases and 4 bases, with 8 bases remaining between them. Germline CDR1 and CDR2: MDHEN and SYDVKM. This CDR3 is 12 amino acids long. The CDR3 sequence is CASSIRGTEAFF. CDR3 sequence (DNA): TGTGCCAGCAGTATCCGGGGCACTGAAGCTTTCTTT.

The chain joins TRBV18 to TRBJ2-3; 8 bases line up with TRBD2. This CDR3 contains 16 residues. The V gene's germline CDR1 is KGHSH and CDR2 LQKENI. V lost 0 bases to trimming and J lost 4 bases; unmatched junction nucleotides: 6. The CDR3 region is CASSPPFGGGADTQYF. CDR3 bases: TGTGCCAGCTCACCACCGTTCGGGGGGGGAGCAGATACGCAGTATTTT.

This clone was observed a few times. The chain couples TRBV9 to TRBJ2-3; 7 bases match TRBD1. Germline lookup yields CDR1 SGDLS and CDR2 YYNGEE. V shed 0 bases and J 4 bases; nucleotides not matched to a gene: 5. The CDR3 has 15 amino acids. The CDR3 protein is CASSVAITGADTQYF. The DNA of the CDR3 is TGTGCCAGCAGCGTAGCTATTACAGGGGCAGATACGCAGTATTTT. The variable domain in full, completed from reference TRBV9 and TRBJ2-3, reads DSGVTQTPKHLITATGQRVTLRCSPRSGDLSVYWYQQSLDQGLQFLIQYYNGEERAKGNILERFSAQQFPDLHSELNLSSLELGDSALYFCASSVAITGADTQYFGPGTRLTVL.